The table lists the clone carrying this T cell receptor (beta chain) with many counts. Its target is unknown. The CDR3 extends over 15 amino acids. Germline CDR1 is SGHTA and CDR2 is FQGNSA. V was cut by 4 bases and J by 0 bases, with 13 bases left in between. One entry per CDR3 protein results from TCRdb running MiXCR on the reads. The table shows roughly 300,000 distinct CDR3 sequences, with over 7.5% occurring only once. This entry is derived from a study of T cell repertoires in cytomegalovirus infection. As for the study in general: Indicated by public TCR beta signatures were CMV infection and matching HLA type. Overall study results and limits: HLA-C-restricted CMV-specific TCR beta clonotypes prevailed in the ex vivo response. People with CMV and the relevant HLA were identified by cumulative public TCR beta family frequency.

This clonotype was obtained from a human donor in good health (CMV status not recorded). Some clones in this sample may be carry-over from other donors' samples. The V and J genes are TRBV7-2 and TRBJ2-7, with D unresolved. Sequencing input: PBMCs. The CDR3 loop reads CASSSQESYSYEQYF. Here the CDR3 DNA reads TGTGCCAGCAGCTCCCAGGAAAGTTACTCCTACGAGCAGTACTTC.